This T cell receptor beta chain was documented in a study of blood T cells in healthy people across ages. Study in general: About one barcoded beta molecule per two T cells came from capture by template switching.

In terms of origin and age, donors were healthy Caucasian individuals from Russia aged roughly 6 to 90. The count of this clonotype is one. Then a second PCR, running roughly 6 to 12 cycles, was carried out with a sample-barcoded 5' primer and a J-beta primer mix. Template switching added a 12-random-nucleotide identifier to every cDNA molecule. TCRdb independently ran MiXCR on the 5' RACE reads; one entry per CDR3 protein. The data show approximately 1,000,000 distinct CDR3 sequences, with around two fifths seen just once and around 14% held by the top ten. V was shortened by 2 bases and J by 0 bases, with 13 bases between the two germline ends. From germline, CDR1 is GTSNPN and CDR2 SVGIG (reference sequence). The CDR3 has 15 residues.

The clonotype was recovered from a man between 18 and 29 years old in good health. The sample taken for sequencing was blood. The V gene is TRBV30, the J gene TRBJ1-2, with D unresolved. CDR3 amino acids: CAWSTRAFPNYGYTF. The CDR3, as DNA: TGTGCCTGGAGTACACGGGCCTTTCCTAACTATGGCTACACCTTC.